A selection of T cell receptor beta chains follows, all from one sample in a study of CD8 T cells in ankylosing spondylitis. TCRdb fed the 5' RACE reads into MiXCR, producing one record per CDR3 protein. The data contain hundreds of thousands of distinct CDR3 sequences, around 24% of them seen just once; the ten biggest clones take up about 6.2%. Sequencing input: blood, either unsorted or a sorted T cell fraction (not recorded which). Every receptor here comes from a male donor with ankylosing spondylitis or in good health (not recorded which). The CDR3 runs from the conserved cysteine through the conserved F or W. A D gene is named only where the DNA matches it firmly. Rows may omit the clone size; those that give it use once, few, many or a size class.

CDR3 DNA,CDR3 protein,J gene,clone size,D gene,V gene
TGTGCCAGCACCACGTCGGACACCACAGATACGCAGTATTTT,CASTTSDTTDTQYF,TRBJ2-3,few,NA,TRBV6-1
TGTGCCAGTAGCCTCAAATTCGGGGGGCAGGCCTTCTACGAGCAGTACTTC,CASSLKFGGQAFYEQYF,TRBJ2-7,NA,NA,TRBV19
TGTGCCAGCAGCCAAGAATCGGGTGGGGGGAAGACCCAGTACTTC,CASSQESGGGKTQYF,TRBJ2-5,NA,NA,TRBV3-1
TGTGCCAGCAGGCGCGAGGGGACACCGAACACCGGGGAGCTGTTTTTT,CASRREGTPNTGELFF,TRBJ2-2,many,NA,TRBV4-2
TGTGCCAGCAGAGGGGGCAGAGACCCGTACAATGAGCAGTTCTTC,CASRGGRDPYNEQFF,TRBJ2-1,many,TRBD1,TRBV6-4
TGTGCCAGCAGCTTGGCTCTTGCCTTTAATCAGCCCCAGCATTTT,CASSLALAFNQPQHF,TRBJ1-5,many,NA,TRBV5-5
TGCGCCAGCAGCTCGCTCGACAGGGACAATGAGCAGTTCTTC,CASSSLDRDNEQFF,TRBJ2-1,NA,TRBD1,TRBV5-1
TGTGCCAGCAGCCCGGGAAGGGGATGGGATGAGCAGTTCTTC,CASSPGRGWDEQFF,TRBJ2-1,many,NA,TRBV7-2
TGCAGTGCTAGCGGACTATCGATGAAGTTCTTC,CSASGLSMKFF,TRBJ2-1,NA,NA,TRBV20-1
TGCGCCAGCAGCCCCCAAAGAGGGGTAACCTACGAGCAGTACTTC,CASSPQRGVTYEQYF,TRBJ2-7,many,NA,TRBV4-3
TGCAGCGTTGCGGGGTCCCATGAGCAGTTCTTC,CSVAGSHEQFF,TRBJ2-1,many,NA,TRBV29-1
TGTGCCAGCAGCTCTGCGCCGAATCAGCCCCAGCATTTT,CASSSAPNQPQHF,TRBJ1-5,many,NA,TRBV7-2
TGTGCCAGCTCCACAGGGGGCGCGTACGAGCAGTACTTC,CASSTGGAYEQYF,TRBJ2-7,NA,TRBD1,TRBV27
TGTGCCAGCAGCCAACCCTCCTACAATGAGCAGTTCTTC,CASSQPSYNEQFF,TRBJ2-1,few,NA,TRBV7-2
TGCAGTGCTCCACAAGTGAGGGATACTTACGAGCAGTACTTC,CSAPQVRDTYEQYF,TRBJ2-7,NA,NA,TRBV20-1
TGCAGCGTTTCCAGAGGGTCTAGCGGGAGGGCCGGCGAAGAGACCCAGTACTTC,CSVSRGSSGRAGEETQYF,TRBJ2-5,NA,TRBD2,TRBV29-1
TGCAGTGCTAGAGATCCGGCTAGCGGCCCCGTCTACGAGCAGTACTTC,CSARDPASGPVYEQYF,TRBJ2-7,few,TRBD2,TRBV20-1
TGCAGCGTTGAAATGGGACTAGCCTTCAATGAGCAGTTCTTC,CSVEMGLAFNEQFF,TRBJ2-1,NA,TRBD2,TRBV29-1
TGTGCCAGCAGCTTAGTGGGAGGGCAGGCTAGCACAGATACGCAGTATTTT,CASSLVGGQASTDTQYF,TRBJ2-3,NA,TRBD2,TRBV7-8
TGTGCCAGCAGTTTCACGGAATCAGGAAACACCATATATTTT,CASSFTESGNTIYF,TRBJ1-3,NA,NA,TRBV12-3/TRBV12-4
TGTGCCAGCAGCCGGGAGGACATTCGAAACTCCTACGAGCAGTACTTC,CASSREDIRNSYEQYF,TRBJ2-7,many,TRBD2,TRBV2
TGCAGTGCTACCCAAGGTGGGGGTAATCAGCCCCAGCATTTT,CSATQGGGNQPQHF,TRBJ1-5,NA,NA,TRBV20-1